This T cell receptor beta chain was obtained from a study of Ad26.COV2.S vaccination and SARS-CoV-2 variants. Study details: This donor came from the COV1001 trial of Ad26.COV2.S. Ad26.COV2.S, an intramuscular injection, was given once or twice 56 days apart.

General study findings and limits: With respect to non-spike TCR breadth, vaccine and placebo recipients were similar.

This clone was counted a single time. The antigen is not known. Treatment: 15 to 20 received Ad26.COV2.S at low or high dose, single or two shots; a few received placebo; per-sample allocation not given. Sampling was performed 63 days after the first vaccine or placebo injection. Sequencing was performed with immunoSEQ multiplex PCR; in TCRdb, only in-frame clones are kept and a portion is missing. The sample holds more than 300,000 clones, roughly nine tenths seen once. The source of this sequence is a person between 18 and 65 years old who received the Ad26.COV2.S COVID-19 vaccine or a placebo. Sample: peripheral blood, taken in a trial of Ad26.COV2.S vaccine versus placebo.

The DNA for the CDR3 is TGTGCCAGCAGCTTAATGCGGGGGGCTAATCCCATTCAGTACTTC. Translation: CASSLMRGANPIQYF. The chain joins TRBV7-3 to TRBJ2-4; 8 bases align to TRBD2. Trimming cost V 1 base and J 9 bases; bases outside gene matches: 8. The CDR3 runs 15 residues. CDR1 SGHTA and CDR2 FQGTGA come from the germline V gene.